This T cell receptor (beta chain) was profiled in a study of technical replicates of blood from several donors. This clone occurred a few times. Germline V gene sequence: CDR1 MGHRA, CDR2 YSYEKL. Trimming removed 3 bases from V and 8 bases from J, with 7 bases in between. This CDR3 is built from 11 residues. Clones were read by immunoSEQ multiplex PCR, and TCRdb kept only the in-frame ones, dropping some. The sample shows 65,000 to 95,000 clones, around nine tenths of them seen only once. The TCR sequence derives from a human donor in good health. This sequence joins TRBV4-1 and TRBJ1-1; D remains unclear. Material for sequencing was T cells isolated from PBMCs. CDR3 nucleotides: TGCGCCAGCAGCCACCTGACAGAAGCTTTCTTT. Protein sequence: CASSHLTEAFF.